This T cell receptor (beta chain) appears in the sequencing data of a study of cytomegalovirus exposure and HLA in healthy donors. Note on this clone: Its specificity is unknown.

General study points: Rarity held for most TCR sequences, but there were some public TCRs that occurred in many donors. A few of the chains that were CMV-associated were confirmed in vitro to be specific for CMV antigens. The study had only CMV serostatus as immune exposure information.

The primer mix had 60 Vbeta and 13 Jbeta primers. Here immunoSEQ multiplex PCR was the method, and the copy in TCRdb shows in-frame clones only, minus some. The sample yields approximately 88,000 clones, roughly 80% seen once. The sequenced material came from PBMCs. The TCR comes from a young man in good health and CMV-seronegative.

The CDR3 bases are TGTGCCAGCAGTGTGACAGCCTTGAACACTGAAGCTTTCTTT. Its translation is CASSVTALNTEAFF. This rearrangement joins TRBV25-1 to TRBJ1-1, with D perhaps matching TRBD1 (5 bases). The CDR3 sequence is 14 residues long. V lost 4 bases, J lost 0 bases, and 9 bases lay in between. CDR1 is MGHDK, CDR2 SYGVNS, per germline.